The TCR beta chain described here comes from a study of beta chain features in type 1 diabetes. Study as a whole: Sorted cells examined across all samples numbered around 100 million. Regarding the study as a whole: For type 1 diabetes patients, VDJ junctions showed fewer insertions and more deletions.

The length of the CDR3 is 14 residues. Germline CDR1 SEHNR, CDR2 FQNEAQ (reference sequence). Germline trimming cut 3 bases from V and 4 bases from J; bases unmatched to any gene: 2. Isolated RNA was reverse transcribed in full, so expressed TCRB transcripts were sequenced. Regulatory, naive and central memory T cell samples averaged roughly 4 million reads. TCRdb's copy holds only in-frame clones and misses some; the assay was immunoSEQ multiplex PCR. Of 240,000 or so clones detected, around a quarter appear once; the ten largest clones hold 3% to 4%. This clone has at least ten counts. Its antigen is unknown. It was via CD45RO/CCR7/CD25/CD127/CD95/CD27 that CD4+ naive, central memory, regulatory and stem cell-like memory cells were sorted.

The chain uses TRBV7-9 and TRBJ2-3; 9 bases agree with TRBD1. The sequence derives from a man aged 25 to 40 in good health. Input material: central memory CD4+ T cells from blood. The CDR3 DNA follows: TGTGCCAGCAGCTTGGACAGGGGTGCAGATACGCAGTATTTT. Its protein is CASSLDRGADTQYF. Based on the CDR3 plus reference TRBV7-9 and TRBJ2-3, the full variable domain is DTGVSQNPRHKITKRGQNVTFRCDPISEHNRLYWYRQTLGQGPEFLTYFQNEAQLEKSRLLSDRFSAERPKGSFSTLEIQRTEQGDSAMYLCASSLDRGADTQYFGPGTRLTVL.